These T cell receptor beta chains were read from a single sample in a study of regulatory T cells in long-lasting Graves disease. Using its own MiXCR run on the multiplex PCR reads, TCRdb lists one record per CDR3 protein. Of 500,000 to 700,000 distinct CDR3 sequences detected, 30% appear once; the ten largest clones hold roughly 40%. This sample comprised peripheral blood mononuclear cells (PBMCs), obtained when the disease was refractory, from a patient treated with antithyroid drugs. The receptors derive from a female donor with Graves disease. Both conserved end residues are part of each CDR3. A D gene is named only where the DNA matches it firmly. Clone size appears in some rows only: once, few, many, or a class for an expanded clone.

v_call	j_call	clone_size	d_call	cdr3_aa	cdr3_nt
TRBV5-1	TRBJ2-2	NA	NA	CASRTRRASNTGELFF	TGCGCCAGCCGAACCCGCAGGGCTTCGAACACCGGGGAGCTGTTTTTT
TRBV6-1	TRBJ2-7	many	TRBD2	CASRVTSGSSYEQYF	TGTGCCAGCAGAGTGACTAGCGGCAGCTCCTACGAGCAGTACTTC
TRBV12-3/TRBV12-4	TRBJ2-7	many	TRBD1	CASRIQGRYEQYF	TGTGCCAGCAGGATACAGGGGCGCTACGAGCAGTACTTC
TRBV7-2	TRBJ1-4	NA	TRBD1	CASSTGTGGVRMFF	TGTGCCAGCAGCACCGGGACAGGCGGTGTTAGGATGTTTTTT
TRBV3-1	TRBJ1-2	NA	TRBD1	CASSQRTGYYGYTF	TGTGCCAGCAGCCAACGGACAGGGTACTATGGCTACACCTTC
TRBV9	TRBJ1-5	NA	TRBD1	CASSVGIQGTQPQHF	TGTGCCAGCAGCGTAGGGATACAGGGGACTCAGCCCCAGCATTTT
TRBV28	TRBJ2-1	NA	TRBD1	CASRGQGDNEQFF	TGTGCCAGCAGGGGACAGGGGGACAATGAGCAGTTCTTC
TRBV12-3/TRBV12-4	TRBJ2-6	few	TRBD1	CASSVGDRSSGANVLTF	TGTGCCAGCAGCGTCGGGGACAGAAGCTCTGGGGCCAACGTCCTGACTTTC
TRBV5-1	TRBJ2-6	once	NA	CASSLGTTSGANVLTF	TGCGCCAGCAGCTTGGGCACAACCTCTGGGGCCAACGTCCTGACTTTC
TRBV6-1	TRBJ2-4	NA	NA	CASSPSTGSKNIQYF	TGTGCCAGCAGTCCAAGCACAGGGTCAAAAAACATTCAGTACTTC
TRBV6-2/TRBV6-3	TRBJ1-2	few	NA	CASSKRGITNYGYTF	TGTGCCAGCAGTAAGAGGGGGATTACTAACTATGGCTACACCTTC
TRBV2	TRBJ1-5	NA	TRBD1	CATGQGASGNQPQHF	TGTGCCACCGGACAGGGGGCATCCGGCAATCAGCCCCAGCATTTT